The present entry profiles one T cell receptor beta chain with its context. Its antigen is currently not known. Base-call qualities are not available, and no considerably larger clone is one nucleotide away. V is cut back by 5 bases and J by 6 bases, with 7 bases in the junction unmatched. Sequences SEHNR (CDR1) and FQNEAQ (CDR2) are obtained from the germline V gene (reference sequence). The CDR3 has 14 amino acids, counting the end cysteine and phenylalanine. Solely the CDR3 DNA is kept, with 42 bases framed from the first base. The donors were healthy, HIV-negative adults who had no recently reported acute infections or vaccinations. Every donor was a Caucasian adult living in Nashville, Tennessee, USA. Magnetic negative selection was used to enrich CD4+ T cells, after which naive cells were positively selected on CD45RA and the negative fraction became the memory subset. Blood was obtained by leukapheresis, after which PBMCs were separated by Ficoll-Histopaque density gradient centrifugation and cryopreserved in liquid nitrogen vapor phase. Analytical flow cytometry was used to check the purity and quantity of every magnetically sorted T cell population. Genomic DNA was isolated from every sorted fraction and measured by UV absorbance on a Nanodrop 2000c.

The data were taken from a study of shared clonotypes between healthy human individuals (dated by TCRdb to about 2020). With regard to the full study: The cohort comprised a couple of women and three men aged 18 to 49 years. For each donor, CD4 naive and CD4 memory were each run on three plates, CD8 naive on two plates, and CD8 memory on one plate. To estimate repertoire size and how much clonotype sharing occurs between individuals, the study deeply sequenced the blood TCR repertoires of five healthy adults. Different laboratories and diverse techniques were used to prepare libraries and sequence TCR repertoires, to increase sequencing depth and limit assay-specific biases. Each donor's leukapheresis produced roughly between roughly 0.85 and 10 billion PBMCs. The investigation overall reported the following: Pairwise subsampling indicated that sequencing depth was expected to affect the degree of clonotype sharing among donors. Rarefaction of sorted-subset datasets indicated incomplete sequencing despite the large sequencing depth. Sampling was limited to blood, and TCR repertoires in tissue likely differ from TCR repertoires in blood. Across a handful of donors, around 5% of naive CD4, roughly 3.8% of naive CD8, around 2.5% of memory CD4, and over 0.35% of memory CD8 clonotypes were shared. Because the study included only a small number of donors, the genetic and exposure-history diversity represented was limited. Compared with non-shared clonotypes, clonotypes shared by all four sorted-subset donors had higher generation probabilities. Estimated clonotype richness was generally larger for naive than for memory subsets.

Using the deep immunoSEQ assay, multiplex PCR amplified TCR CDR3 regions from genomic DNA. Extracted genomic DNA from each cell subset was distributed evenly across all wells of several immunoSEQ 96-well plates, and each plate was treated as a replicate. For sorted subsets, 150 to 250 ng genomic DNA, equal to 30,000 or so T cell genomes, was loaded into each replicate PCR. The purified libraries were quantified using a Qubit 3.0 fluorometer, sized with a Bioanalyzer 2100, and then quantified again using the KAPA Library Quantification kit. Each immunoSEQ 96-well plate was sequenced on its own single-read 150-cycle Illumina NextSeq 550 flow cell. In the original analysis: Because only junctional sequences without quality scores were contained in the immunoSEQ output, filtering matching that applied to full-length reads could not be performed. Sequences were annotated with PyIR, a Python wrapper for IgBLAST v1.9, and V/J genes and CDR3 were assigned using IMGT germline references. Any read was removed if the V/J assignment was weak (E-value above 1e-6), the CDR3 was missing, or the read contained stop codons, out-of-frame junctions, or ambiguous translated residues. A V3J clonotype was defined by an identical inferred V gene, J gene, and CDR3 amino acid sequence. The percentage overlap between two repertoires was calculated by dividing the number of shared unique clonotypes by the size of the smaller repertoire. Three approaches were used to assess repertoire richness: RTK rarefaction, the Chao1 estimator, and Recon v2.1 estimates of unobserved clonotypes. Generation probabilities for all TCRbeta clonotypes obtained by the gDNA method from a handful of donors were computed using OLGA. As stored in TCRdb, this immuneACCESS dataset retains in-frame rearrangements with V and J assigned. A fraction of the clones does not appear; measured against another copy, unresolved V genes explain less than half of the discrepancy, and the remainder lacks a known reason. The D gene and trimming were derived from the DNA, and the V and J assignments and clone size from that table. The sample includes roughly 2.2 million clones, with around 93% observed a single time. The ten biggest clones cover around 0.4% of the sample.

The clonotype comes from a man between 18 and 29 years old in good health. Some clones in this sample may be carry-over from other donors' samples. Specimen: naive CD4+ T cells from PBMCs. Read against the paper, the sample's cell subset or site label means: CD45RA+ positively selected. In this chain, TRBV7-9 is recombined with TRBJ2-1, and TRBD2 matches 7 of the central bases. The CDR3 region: CASSRGEGINEQFF. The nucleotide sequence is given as TGTGCCAGCAGCCGGGGGGAGGGGATCAATGAGCAGTTCTTC.